These 21 T cell receptor beta chains were sequenced from one sample in a study of shared clonotypes between healthy human individuals. This table comes from immunoSEQ multiplex PCR, and its TCRdb copy is limited to in-frame clones, with some not included. The data show about 2.4 million clones, with under 95% seen just once and more than 0.35% held by the top ten. Sequencing used naive CD4+ T cells from PBMCs. Stated subset: CD45RA+ positively selected. These receptors came from a young man in good health. Some clones in this sample may be carry-over from other donors' samples.

Only one count was recorded for this clone. The rearrangement links TRBV5-1 to TRBJ2-5; 8 bases are shared with TRBD1. With V trimmed by 2 bases and J by 5 bases, 8 bases remained unmatched. Germline assignment: CDR1 SGHRS and CDR2 YFSETQ. CDR3 length: 15 amino acids. The chain's CDR3 is CASSLPQGARETQYF. The CDR3 DNA is TGCGCCAGCAGCTTACCCCAGGGGGCGCGGGAGACCCAGTACTTC.

In regard to this clone: Other DNA sequences in this sample translate to the same CDR3. This sequence joins TRBV5-1 and TRBJ2-3, with 8 bases lining up with TRBD1. Germline CDR1 is SGHRS and CDR2 is YFSETQ. Unmatched junction bases numbered 5, after V lost 2 bases and J lost 6 bases. The CDR3 is 14 residues long. CDR3 in amino acids: CASSLGQGADTQYF. In DNA form, the CDR3 reads TGCGCCAGCAGCTTAGGTCAGGGGGCCGATACGCAGTATTTT.

The J gene is TRBJ1-4, the V gene TRBV27; tentatively, D is TRBD1 (5 bases). Per the germline V gene, CDR1 is MNHEY and CDR2 is SMNVEV (reference sequence). The V end was cut by 3 bases, the J end by 6 bases, with 17 bases between. This CDR3 has 16 residues. CDR3 sequence: CASSFLGAGRHEKLFF. As DNA, the CDR3 is TGTGCCAGCAGTTTCCTAGGGGCGGGGAGGCATGAAAAACTGTTTTTT. The variable domain in full, with the rest retrieved from reference TRBV27 and TRBJ1-4, is EAQVTQNPRYLITVTGKKLTVTCSQNMNHEYMSWYRQDPGLGLRQIYYSMNVEVTDKGDVPEGYKVSRKEKRNFPLILESPSPNQTSLYFCASSFLGAGRHEKLFFGSGTQLSVL.

This chain connects TRBV6-5 to TRBJ1-4, with D perhaps TRBD1 (5 bases). V lost 2 bases and J lost 7, with 11 bases in between. The CDR3 is 14 residues long. The V gene's germline CDR1 is MNHEY and CDR2 SVGAGI. CDR3 protein: CASSYGRVGEKLFF. The CDR3 DNA sequence: TGTGCCAGCAGTTACGGCAGGGTGGGTGAAAAACTGTTTTTT.

Remarks on this clone: This CDR3 is also generated by other DNA sequences in the sample. The chain recombines TRBV5-1 with TRBJ1-2; 11 bases are shared with TRBD1. Germline V CDR1 and CDR2: SGHRS, YFSETQ. The length of the CDR3 is 13 residues. The V and J ends lost 4 bases and 8 bases, in that order; junction bases with no gene match: 4. The CDR3 here is CASSVGTGGGYTF. CDR3 DNA: TGCGCCAGCAGCGTCGGGACAGGGGGAGGCTACACCTTC. Looking up the rest from reference TRBV5-1 and TRBJ1-2 gives the full variable domain: KAGVTQTPRYLIKTRGQQVTLSCSPISGHRSVSWYQQTPGQGLQFLFEYFSETQRNKGNFPGRFSGRQFSNSRSEMNVSTLELGDSALYLCASSVGTGGGYTFGSGTRLTVV.

For the CDR3, the DNA is TGTGCCAGCACCGGGACAGTTAGGACCGGGGAGCTGTTTTTT. It is translated as CASTGTVRTGELFF. This rearrangement joins TRBV2 to TRBJ2-2, with 7 bases lining up with TRBD1. This CDR3 region has 14 residues. Looked up from germline, CDR1 is SNHLY and CDR2 is FYNNEI. V lost 7 bases and J lost 5; bases outside the gene matches: 7.

The rearrangement links TRBV6-1 to TRBJ2-3, with 8 bases identical to TRBD1. Germline V gene lookup returns CDR1 MNHNS and CDR2 SASEGT. The CDR3 sequence is 15 residues long. V was pared by 2 bases and J by 3 bases, with 4 bases of the junction left unmatched. DNA of the CDR3: TGTGCCAGCAGTGAAATACGACAGGGGACAGATACGCAGTATTTT. This translates into CASSEIRQGTDTQYF.

V is TRBV11-2 and J is TRBJ2-7, with D possibly matching TRBD2 (5 bases). Germline loops: CDR1 SGHAT, CDR2 FQNNGV. CDR3 length: 12 amino acids. Trimming removed 5 bases from V and 9 bases from J, with 14 bases in between. The CDR3: CASSPPRGRQYF. CDR3 in DNA: TGTGCCAGCAGCCCCCCACGAGGGCGGCAGTACTTC.

The J gene is TRBJ1-2, the V gene TRBV30; TRBD1 agrees at 8 bases. The CDR3 covers 13 residues. With 4 bases clipped from V and 5 bases from J, the junction kept 6 bases outside the gene matches. CDR1 is GTSNPN, CDR2 SVGIG, per germline (reference sequence). DNA of the CDR3: TGTGCCTGGAACCTACAGGGGGGTTATGGCTACACCTTC. It yields the protein CAWNLQGGYGYTF.

DNA of the CDR3: TGCGCCAGCAGCCAAGGGTCAACCTACCTTACAGCCTATGCGCAGTTCTTC. Amino acid sequence: CASSQGSTYLTAYAQFF. The genes are TRBV4-1 and TRBJ2-1; no clear D gene. In germline, CDR1 is MGHRA, CDR2 YSYEKL. V lost 1 base and J 12 bases, leaving 25 bases between the germline ends. The CDR3 sequence is 17 residues long.

The chain joins TRBV6-1 to TRBJ2-5, with D tentatively TRBD1 (6 bases). This CDR3 comprises 14 residues. Trimming removed 4 bases at V and 5 bases at J, with 14 bases between. Germline loops: CDR1 MNHNS, CDR2 SASEGT. In DNA form, the CDR3 reads TGTGCCAGCAGTGTTGGGGGCCAATGGGAGACCCAGTACTTC. This translates into CASSVGGQWETQYF.

The chain joins TRBV5-1 to TRBJ2-7; perhaps D is TRBD1 or TRBD2 (5 bases each). The germline V gene has CDR1 SGHRS and CDR2 YFSETQ. Trimming removed 6 bases from V and 5 bases from J, with 15 bases in between. The CDR3 totals 13 residues. In nucleotides, the CDR3 is TGCGCCAGCACCCGGGAAGGGGCCCACGAGCAGTACTTC. This gives the protein CASTREGAHEQYF.

The chain uses TRBV6-1 and TRBJ2-1, with 11 bases aligning to TRBD1. CDR1 is MNHNS and CDR2 is SASEGT in the germline V gene. The J segment lost 8 bases and the V segment lost 7 bases, leaving 7 bases of the junction unmatched. The CDR3 sequence is 14 residues long. The CDR3 DNA follows: TGTGCCAGCAACCGAGGACAGGGGGCTGATGAGCAGTTCTTC. It codes for CASNRGQGADEQFF.

V and J are TRBV11-2 and TRBJ2-3; TRBD1 aligns across 8 bases. CDR3 length: 14 residues. CDR1 and CDR2 from the germline V gene are SGHAT and FQNNGV. Trimming at V came to 8 bases and at J to 4 bases, leaving 8 bases not matched to a gene. Here the CDR3 reads CASGGTGAADTQYF. Written as DNA, the CDR3 is TGTGCCAGCGGAGGGACAGGTGCAGCAGATACGCAGTATTTT.

The chain carries TRBV4-1 and TRBJ1-1, with TRBD1 identical over 12 bases. Germline V lookup: CDR1 MGHRA, CDR2 YSYEKL. The J segment lost 3 bases and the V segment lost 0 bases, leaving 8 bases of the junction unmatched. The CDR3 length is 18 residues. DNA for the CDR3: TGCGCCAGCAGCCAAGATAGAGGGACAGGGGGCCGATACACTGAAGCTTTCTTT. Translating it yields CASSQDRGTGGRYTEAFF.

The chain uses TRBV10-3 and TRBJ2-3; D unresolved. V shed 4 bases and J shed 2 bases, with 16 bases lying between them. The germline V gene encodes CDR1 ENHRY and CDR2 SYGVKD. The CDR3 loop spans 16 amino acids. The CDR3 nucleotides read TGTGCCATCAGTGGAGATCTAGTGCCCCCCACAGATACGCAGTATTTT. Translating gives CAISGDLVPPTDTQYF.

V is TRBV19 and J is TRBJ2-7, with TRBD1 matching over 7 bases. V trimming: 10 bases; J trimming: 0 bases; junction bases outside the gene matches: 6. CDR1 and CDR2 from the germline V gene are LNHDA and SQIVND (reference sequence). This CDR3 spans 13 amino acids. The CDR3 region has the DNA TGTGCCACCTCGGGACAGAGCTCCTACGAGCAGTACTTC. Its translation is CATSGQSSYEQYF.

The V gene is TRBV19, the J gene TRBJ2-7; possibly TRBD1 or TRBD2 for D (5 bases each). The V end was cut by 4 bases, the J end by 4 bases, with 23 bases between. There are 17 residues in the CDR3. CDR1 and CDR2 (germline): LNHDA, SQIVND (reference sequence). The chain's CDR3 is CASSNLNPRDLCYEQYF. DNA of the CDR3: TGTGCCAGTAGTAACTTGAACCCCCGGGACCTATGTTACGAGCAGTACTTC.

The chain is built from TRBV7-3 and TRBJ1-1; the D is unclear. V gave up 2 bases and J gave up 8 bases, with 12 bases separating them. Germline V gives CDR1 SGHTA, CDR2 FQGTGA. The CDR3 has 13 residues. CDR3 in amino acids: CASSLRKGIEAFF. The DNA of the CDR3 is TGTGCCAGCAGCTTACGGAAGGGAATAGAAGCTTTCTTT.

As concerns this clone: Sequence at one end of the junction differs from germline and may be a read error. This sequence joins TRBV28 and TRBJ2-7, with 7 bases aligning to TRBD2. CDR1 is MDHEN, CDR2 SYDVKM, per germline. The CDR3 is made up of 13 amino acids. CDR3 residues: CASYRDYIVPGAF. The CDR3, as DNA: TGTGCCAGCTATCGGGACTATATAGTACCCGGGGCGTTC.

The rearrangement uses TRBV28 and TRBJ2-7; 11 bases agree with TRBD2. The germline gives CDR1 MDHEN, CDR2 SYDVKM. This CDR3 has 11 residues. DNA for the CDR3: TGTATAGTAGCGGGAGGGGGCGAGCAGTACTTC. Translating it yields CIVAGGGEQYF. Using reference TRBV28 and TRBJ2-7 for the parts outside the CDR3, the full variable domain is DVKVTQSSRYLVKRTGEKVFLECVQDMDHENMFWYRQDPGLGLRLIYFSYDVKMKEKGDIPEGYSVSREKKERFSLILESASTNQTSMYLCIVAGGGEQYFGPGTRLTVT.